This T cell receptor (beta chain) emerged from a study of T cell responses to AZD1222 COVID-19 vaccine. Clones were read by immunoSEQ multiplex PCR, and TCRdb kept only the in-frame ones, dropping some. This table has about 150,000 clones, 88% appearing once. CDR3 size: 13 residues. V lost 10 bases, J lost 4 bases, and 9 bases stayed unmatched. Germline V gene sequence: CDR1 ENHRY, CDR2 SYGVKD. The J gene is TRBJ2-7, the V gene TRBV10-3, with 8 bases identical to TRBD2. This receptor was obtained from an adult in good health. The sample here was peripheral blood, taken on day 0 of AZD1222 vaccination. CDR3 loop: CATLSGRDYEQYF. The CDR3 nucleotides are TGTGCCACCCTATCCGGGAGGGATTACGAGCAGTACTTC.